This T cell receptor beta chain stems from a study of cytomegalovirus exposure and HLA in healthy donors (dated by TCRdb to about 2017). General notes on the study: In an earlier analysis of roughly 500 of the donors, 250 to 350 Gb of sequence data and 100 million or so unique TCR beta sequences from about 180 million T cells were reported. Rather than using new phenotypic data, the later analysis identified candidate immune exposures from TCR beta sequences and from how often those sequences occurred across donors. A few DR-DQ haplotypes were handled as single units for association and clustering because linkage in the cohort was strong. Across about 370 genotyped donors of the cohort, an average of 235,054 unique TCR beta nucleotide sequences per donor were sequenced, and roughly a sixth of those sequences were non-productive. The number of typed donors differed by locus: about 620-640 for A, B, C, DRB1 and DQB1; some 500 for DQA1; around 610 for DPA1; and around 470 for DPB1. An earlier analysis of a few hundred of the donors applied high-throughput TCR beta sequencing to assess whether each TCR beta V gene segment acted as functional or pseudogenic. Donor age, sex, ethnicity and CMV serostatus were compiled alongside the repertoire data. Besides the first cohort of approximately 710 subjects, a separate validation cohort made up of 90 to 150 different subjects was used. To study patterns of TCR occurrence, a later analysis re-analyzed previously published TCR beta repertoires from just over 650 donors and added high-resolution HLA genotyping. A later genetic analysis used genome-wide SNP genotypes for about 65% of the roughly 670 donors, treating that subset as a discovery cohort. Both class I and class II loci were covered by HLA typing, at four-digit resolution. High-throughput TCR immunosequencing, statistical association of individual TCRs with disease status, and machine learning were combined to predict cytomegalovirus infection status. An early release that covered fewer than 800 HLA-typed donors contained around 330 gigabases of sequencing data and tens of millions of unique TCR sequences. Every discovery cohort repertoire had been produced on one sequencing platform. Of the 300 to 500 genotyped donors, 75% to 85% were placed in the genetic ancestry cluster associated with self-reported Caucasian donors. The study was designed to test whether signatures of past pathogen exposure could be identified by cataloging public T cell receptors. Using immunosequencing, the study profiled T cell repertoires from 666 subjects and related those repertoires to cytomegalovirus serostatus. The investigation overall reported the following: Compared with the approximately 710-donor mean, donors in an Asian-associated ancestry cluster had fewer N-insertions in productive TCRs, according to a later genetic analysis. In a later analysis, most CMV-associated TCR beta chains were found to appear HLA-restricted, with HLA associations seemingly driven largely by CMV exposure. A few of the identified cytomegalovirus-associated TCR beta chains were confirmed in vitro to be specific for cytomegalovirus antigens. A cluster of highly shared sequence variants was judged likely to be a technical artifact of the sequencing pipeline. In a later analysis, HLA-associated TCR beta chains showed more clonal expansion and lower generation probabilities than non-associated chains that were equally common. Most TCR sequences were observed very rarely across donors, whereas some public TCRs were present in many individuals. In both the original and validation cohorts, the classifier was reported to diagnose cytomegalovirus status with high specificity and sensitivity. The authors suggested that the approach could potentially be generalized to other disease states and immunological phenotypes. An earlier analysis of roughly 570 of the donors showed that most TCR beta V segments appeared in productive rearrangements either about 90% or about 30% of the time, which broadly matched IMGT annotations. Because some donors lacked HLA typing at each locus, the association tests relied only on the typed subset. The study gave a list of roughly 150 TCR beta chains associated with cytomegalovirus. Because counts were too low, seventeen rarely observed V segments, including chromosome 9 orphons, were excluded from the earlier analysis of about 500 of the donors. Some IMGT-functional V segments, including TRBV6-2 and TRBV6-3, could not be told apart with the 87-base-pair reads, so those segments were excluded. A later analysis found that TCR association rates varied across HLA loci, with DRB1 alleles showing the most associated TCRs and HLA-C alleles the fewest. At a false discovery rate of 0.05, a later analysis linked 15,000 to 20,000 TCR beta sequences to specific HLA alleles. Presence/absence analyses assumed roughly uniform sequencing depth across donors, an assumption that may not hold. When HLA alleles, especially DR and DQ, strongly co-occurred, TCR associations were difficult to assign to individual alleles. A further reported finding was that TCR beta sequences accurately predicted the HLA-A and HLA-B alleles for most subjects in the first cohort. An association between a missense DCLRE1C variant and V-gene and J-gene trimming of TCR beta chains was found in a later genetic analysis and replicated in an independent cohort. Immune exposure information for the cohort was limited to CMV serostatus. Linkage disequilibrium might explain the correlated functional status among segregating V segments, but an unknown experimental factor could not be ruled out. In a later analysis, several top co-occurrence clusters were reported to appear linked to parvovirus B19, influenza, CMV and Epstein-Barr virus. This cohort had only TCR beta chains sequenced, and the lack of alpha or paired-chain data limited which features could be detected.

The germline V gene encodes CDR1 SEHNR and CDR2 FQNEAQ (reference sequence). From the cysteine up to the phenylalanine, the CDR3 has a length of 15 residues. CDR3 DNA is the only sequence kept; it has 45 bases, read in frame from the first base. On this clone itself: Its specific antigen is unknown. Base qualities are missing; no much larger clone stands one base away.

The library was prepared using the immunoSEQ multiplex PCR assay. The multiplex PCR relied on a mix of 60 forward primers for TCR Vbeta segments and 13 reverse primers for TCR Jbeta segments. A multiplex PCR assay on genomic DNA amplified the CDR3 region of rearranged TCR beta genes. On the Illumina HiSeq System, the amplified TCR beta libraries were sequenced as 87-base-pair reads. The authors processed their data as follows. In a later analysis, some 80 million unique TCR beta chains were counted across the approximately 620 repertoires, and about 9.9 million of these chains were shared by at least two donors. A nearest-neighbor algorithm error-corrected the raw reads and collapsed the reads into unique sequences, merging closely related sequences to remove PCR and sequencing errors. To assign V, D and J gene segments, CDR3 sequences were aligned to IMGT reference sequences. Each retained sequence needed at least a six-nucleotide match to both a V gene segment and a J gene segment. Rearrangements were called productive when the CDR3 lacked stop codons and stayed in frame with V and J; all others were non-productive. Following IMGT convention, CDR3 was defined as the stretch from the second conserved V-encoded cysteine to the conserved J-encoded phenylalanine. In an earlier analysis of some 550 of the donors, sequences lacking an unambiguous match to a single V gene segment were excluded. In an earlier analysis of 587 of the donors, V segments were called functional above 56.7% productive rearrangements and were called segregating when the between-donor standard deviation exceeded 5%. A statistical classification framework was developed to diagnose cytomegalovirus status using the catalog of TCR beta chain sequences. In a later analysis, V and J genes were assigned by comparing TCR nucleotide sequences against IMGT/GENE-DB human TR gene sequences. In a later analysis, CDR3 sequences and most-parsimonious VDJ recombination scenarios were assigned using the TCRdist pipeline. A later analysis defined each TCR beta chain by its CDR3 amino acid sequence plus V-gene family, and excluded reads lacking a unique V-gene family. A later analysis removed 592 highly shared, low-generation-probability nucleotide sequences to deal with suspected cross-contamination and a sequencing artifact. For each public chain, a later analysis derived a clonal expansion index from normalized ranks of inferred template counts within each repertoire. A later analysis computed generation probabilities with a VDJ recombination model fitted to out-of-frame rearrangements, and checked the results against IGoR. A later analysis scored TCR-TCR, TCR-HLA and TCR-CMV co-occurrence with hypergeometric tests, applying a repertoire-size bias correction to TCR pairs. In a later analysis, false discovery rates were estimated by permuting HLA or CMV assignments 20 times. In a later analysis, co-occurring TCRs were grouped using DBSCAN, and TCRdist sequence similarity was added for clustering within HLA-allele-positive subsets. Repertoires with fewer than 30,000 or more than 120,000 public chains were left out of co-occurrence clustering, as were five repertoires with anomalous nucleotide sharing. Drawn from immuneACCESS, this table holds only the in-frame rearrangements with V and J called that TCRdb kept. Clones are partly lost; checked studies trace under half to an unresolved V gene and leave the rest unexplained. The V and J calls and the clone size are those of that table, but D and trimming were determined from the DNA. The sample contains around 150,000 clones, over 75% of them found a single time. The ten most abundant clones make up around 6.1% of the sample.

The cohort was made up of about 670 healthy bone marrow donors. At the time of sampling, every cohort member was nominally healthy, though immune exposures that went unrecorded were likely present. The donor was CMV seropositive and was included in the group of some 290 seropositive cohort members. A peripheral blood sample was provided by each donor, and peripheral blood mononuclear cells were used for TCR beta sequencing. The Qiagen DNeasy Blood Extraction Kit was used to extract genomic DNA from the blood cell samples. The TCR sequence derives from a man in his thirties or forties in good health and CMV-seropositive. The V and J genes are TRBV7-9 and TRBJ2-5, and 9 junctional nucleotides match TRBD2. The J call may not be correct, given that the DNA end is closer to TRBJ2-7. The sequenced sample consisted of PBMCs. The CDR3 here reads CASSLVAGGPHEQYF. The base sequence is TGTGCCAGCAGCTTAGTTGCGGGAGGGCCCCACGAGCAGTACTTC.